This T cell receptor beta chain was recovered during a study of sequential checkpoint blockade in melanoma. General study results and limits: Tumor T-cell fraction and clonality correlated with PD-L1 and CD8+ counts.

Treatment meaning: randomized to nivolumab then ipilimumab (arm A) or the reverse (arm B). Trimming removed 1 base at V and 2 bases at J, with 5 bases between. CDR1 is MNHGY, CDR2 SAAAGT, per germline. There are 14 residues in the CDR3. This clone ranks as large. What it recognizes is unknown. Sequencing was performed with immunoSEQ multiplex PCR; in TCRdb, only in-frame clones are kept and a portion is missing. The sample has about 980 clones; about 20% are singletons. This chain connects TRBV6-8 to TRBJ2-2, with D unresolved. The sequence was obtained from a human donor with melanoma. The specimen comprised tumor tissue (inferred from file names), sampled from a patient given nivolumab and ipilimumab in sequence. The CDR3: CASSYWENTGELFF. The DNA for the CDR3 is TGTGCCAGCAGTTACTGGGAAAACACCGGGGAGCTGTTTTTT.